This T cell receptor (beta chain) was identified in a study of cytomegalovirus exposure and HLA in healthy donors (dated by TCRdb to the late 2010s). Background on the whole study: In an earlier analysis of approximately 640 of the donors, around 290 Gb of sequence data and some 120 million unique TCR beta sequences from about 190 million T cells were reported. Roughly 300 gigabases of sequencing data and 75 million to 85 million unique TCR sequences made up an early release that covered around 640 HLA-typed donors. Of the 350 to 400 genotyped donors, about 84% fell in the genetic ancestry cluster associated with self-reported Caucasian donors. The study aimed to test whether signatures of past pathogen exposure could be identified by cataloging public T cell receptors. The T cell repertoires of 666 subjects were profiled by immunosequencing and related to cytomegalovirus serostatus. Besides the first cohort of roughly 640 subjects, a separate validation cohort made up of over 95 different subjects was used. The study combined high-throughput TCR immunosequencing, statistical association of individual TCRs with disease status, and machine learning to predict cytomegalovirus infection status. To study patterns of TCR occurrence, a later analysis re-analyzed previously published TCR beta repertoires from 700 or so donors and added high-resolution HLA genotyping. The later analysis used no new phenotypic data to find candidate immune exposures, relying instead on TCR beta sequences and their occurrence across donors. An earlier analysis of fewer than 750 of the donors used high-throughput TCR beta sequencing to judge whether each TCR beta V gene segment behaved as functional or pseudogenic. Donor age, sex, ethnicity and CMV serostatus were compiled together with the repertoire data. A later genetic analysis used genome-wide SNP genotypes for about 60% of the roughly 700 donors, treating that subset as a discovery cohort. Every repertoire in the discovery cohort had been generated on one and the same sequencing platform. HLA typing included class I and class II loci at four-digit resolution. Typing coverage differed by locus: A, B, C, DRB1 and DQB1 were typed in roughly 620-640 donors, DQA1 in about 560, DPA1 in around 600, and DPB1 in 472. Roughly 5 DR-DQ haplotypes were handled as single units for association and clustering, since linkage in the cohort was strong. On average, over 200,000 unique TCR beta nucleotide sequences were sequenced per donor among a few hundred genotyped donors of the cohort, with 15% to 20% of those sequences being non-productive. Study-wide conclusions, independent of this receptor: Specific HLA alleles were associated with over 15,000 TCR beta sequences at a false discovery rate of 0.05 in a later analysis. In a later analysis, the rate of TCR association differed among HLA loci, with DRB1 alleles having the most associated TCRs and HLA-C alleles having the fewest. In a later analysis, HLA-associated TCR beta chains showed more clonal expansion and lower generation probabilities than non-associated chains that were equally common. HLA typing was unavailable for some donors at each locus, so association tests used only the typed subset. The cohort was sequenced for TCR beta chains only, and without alpha or paired-chain data the features that could be detected were limited. Assigning TCR associations to individual alleles was difficult when HLA alleles, especially DR and DQ, strongly co-occurred. Three of the identified cytomegalovirus-associated TCR beta chains were confirmed in vitro to be specific for cytomegalovirus antigens. According to the authors, the approach could potentially be generalized to other disease states and immunological phenotypes. Roughly uniform sequencing depth across donors was assumed in presence/absence analyses, although this assumption may not hold. The classifier was reported to diagnose cytomegalovirus status with high specificity and sensitivity in both the original cohort and the validation cohort. A group of highly shared sequence variants was considered likely to be a technical artifact of the sequencing pipeline. The earlier analysis of almost 600 of the donors excluded some 15 rarely observed V segments, including chromosome 9 orphons, because counts were too low. In an earlier analysis of more than 450 of the donors, most TCR beta V segments were observed in productive rearrangements about 87% or about 30% of the time, broadly matching IMGT annotations. The only immune exposure information available for the cohort was CMV serostatus. The study gave a list of about 150 TCR beta chains associated with cytomegalovirus. While some public TCRs were present in many individuals, most TCR sequences turned up only very rarely across donors. Linkage disequilibrium might explain the correlated functional status among segregating V segments, but an unknown experimental factor could not be excluded. In a later genetic analysis, fewer N-insertions in productive TCRs were reported among donors in an Asian-associated ancestry cluster than the 666-donor mean. According to a later analysis, most CMV-associated TCR beta chains appeared to be HLA-restricted, and the HLA associations seemed to be driven largely by CMV exposure. V-gene and J-gene trimming of TCR beta chains was associated with a missense DCLRE1C variant in a later genetic analysis, and the association was replicated in an independent cohort. A further reported finding was that TCR beta sequences accurately predicted the HLA-A and HLA-B alleles for most subjects in the first cohort. Several of the top co-occurrence clusters appeared to be linked to parvovirus B19, influenza, CMV and Epstein-Barr virus, according to a later analysis.

About this clone itself: What antigen it recognizes has not been identified. One base away there is no much larger clone; base qualities are not given.

The cohort comprised fewer than 750 healthy bone marrow donors. Cohort members were all nominally healthy when sampled, although unrecorded immune exposures were likely present. The donor was CMV seronegative and belonged to the group of under 400 seronegative cohort members. Each donor provided a peripheral blood sample, and peripheral blood mononuclear cells were used for TCR beta sequencing. Genomic DNA was extracted from the blood cell samples with the Qiagen DNeasy Blood Extraction Kit. The library was prepared using the immunoSEQ multiplex PCR assay. The multiplex PCR relied on a mix of 60 forward primers for TCR Vbeta segments and 13 reverse primers for TCR Jbeta segments. A multiplex PCR assay on genomic DNA amplified the CDR3 region of rearranged TCR beta genes. The Illumina HiSeq System was used to sequence the amplified TCR beta libraries as 87-base-pair reads. On the study's bioinformatics: A later analysis counted about 82 million unique TCR beta chains across the 550 to 800 repertoires, and around 9.9 million of these chains were shared by at least two donors. Raw reads were error-corrected and collapsed into unique sequences by a nearest-neighbor algorithm in which closely related sequences were merged to remove PCR and sequencing errors. V, D and J gene segments were assigned by aligning CDR3 sequences to IMGT reference sequences. Each retained sequence needed at least a six-nucleotide match to both a V gene segment and a J gene segment. A rearrangement was called productive if the CDR3 had no stop codons and remained in frame with V and J, and every other rearrangement was called non-productive. Following IMGT convention, CDR3 was defined as the stretch from the second conserved V-encoded cysteine up to the conserved J-encoded phenylalanine. The earlier analysis of about 610 of the donors excluded any sequence lacking an unambiguous match to a single V gene segment. In an earlier analysis of approximately 500 of the donors, a V segment was called functional when productive rearrangements were above 56.7%, and segregating when the standard deviation between donors exceeded 5%. A statistical classification framework was developed to diagnose cytomegalovirus status using the catalog of TCR beta chain sequences. In a later analysis, V and J genes were assigned by comparing TCR nucleotide sequences against IMGT/GENE-DB human TR gene sequences. In a later analysis, CDR3 sequences and most-parsimonious VDJ recombination scenarios were assigned using the TCRdist pipeline. A later analysis defined each TCR beta chain by its CDR3 amino acid sequence plus V-gene family, and excluded reads lacking a unique V-gene family. A later analysis removed 592 highly shared, low-generation-probability nucleotide sequences to deal with suspected cross-contamination and a sequencing artifact. A later analysis calculated a clonal expansion index for each public chain from normalized within-repertoire ranks of inferred template counts. A later analysis computed generation probabilities with a VDJ recombination model fitted to out-of-frame rearrangements, and checked the results against IGoR. Hypergeometric tests were used in a later analysis to score TCR-TCR, TCR-HLA and TCR-CMV co-occurrence, with a repertoire-size bias correction applied to the TCR pairs. A later analysis estimated false discovery rates by permuting HLA or CMV assignments 20 times. In a later analysis, co-occurring TCRs were grouped using DBSCAN, and TCRdist sequence similarity was added for clustering within HLA-allele-positive subsets. Co-occurrence clustering excluded repertoires with fewer than 30,000 or more than 120,000 public chains, plus five with anomalous nucleotide sharing. The source is immuneACCESS, and TCRdb retained only in-frame sequences with V and J called. Part of the clones is not carried over; for the studies checked, unresolved V genes explain less than half of this, and the remainder is unexplained. That table is the source of V, J and clone size, and D and trimming were worked out from the DNA. The sample table holds roughly 90,000 clones, of which around 80% were seen once. Clones ranked in the top ten supply about 7.3% of the sample.

Sample: PBMCs. The receptor was derived from a man younger than 45 in good health and CMV-seronegative.

The CDR3: CASKQTNYGYTF. The sequenced DNA: TGTGCCAGTAAACAGACGAACTATGGCTACACCTTC. The chain joins TRBV19 to TRBJ1-2; the D gene assignment is ambiguous. The CDR3, cysteine through phenylalanine, is 12 amino acids long. Left in the record is the CDR3 DNA by itself, 36 bases read in frame from the first base. V is cut by 7 bases and J by 2 bases, and the space between the germline ends is 8 bases. The germline V gene (reference sequence) specifies LNHDA as CDR1 and SQIVND as CDR2.